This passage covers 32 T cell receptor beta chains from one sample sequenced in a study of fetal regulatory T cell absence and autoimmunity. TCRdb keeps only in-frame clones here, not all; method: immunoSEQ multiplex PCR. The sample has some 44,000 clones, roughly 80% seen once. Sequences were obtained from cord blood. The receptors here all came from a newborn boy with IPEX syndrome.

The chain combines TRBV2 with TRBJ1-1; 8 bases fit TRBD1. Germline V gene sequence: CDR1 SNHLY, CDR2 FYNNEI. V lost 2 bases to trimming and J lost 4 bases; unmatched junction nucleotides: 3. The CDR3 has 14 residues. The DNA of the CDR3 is TGTGCCAGCAGTGAACAGGGGGCCAGCACTGAAGCTTTCTTT. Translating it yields CASSEQGASTEAFF.

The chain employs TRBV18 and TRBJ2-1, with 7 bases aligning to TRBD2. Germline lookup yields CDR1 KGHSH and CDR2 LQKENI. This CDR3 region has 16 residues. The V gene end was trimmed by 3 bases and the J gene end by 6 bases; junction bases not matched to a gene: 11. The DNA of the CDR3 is TGTGCCAGCTCACCTCGGAGGAGCGGGAACCGCAATGAGCAGTTCTTC. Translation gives CASSPRRSGNRNEQFF.

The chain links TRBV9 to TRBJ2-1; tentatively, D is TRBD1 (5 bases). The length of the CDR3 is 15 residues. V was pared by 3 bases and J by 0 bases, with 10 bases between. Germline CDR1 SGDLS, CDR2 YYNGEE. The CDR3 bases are TGTGCCAGCAGCGCTGATAGGGGCTCCTACAATGAGCAGTTCTTC. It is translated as CASSADRGSYNEQFF.

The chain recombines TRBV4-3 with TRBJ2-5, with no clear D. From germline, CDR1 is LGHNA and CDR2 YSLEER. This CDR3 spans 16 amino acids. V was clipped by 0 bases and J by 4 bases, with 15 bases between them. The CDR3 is CASSQDVRASGETQYF. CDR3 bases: TGCGCCAGCAGCCAAGATGTAAGGGCTTCGGGAGAGACCCAGTACTTC.

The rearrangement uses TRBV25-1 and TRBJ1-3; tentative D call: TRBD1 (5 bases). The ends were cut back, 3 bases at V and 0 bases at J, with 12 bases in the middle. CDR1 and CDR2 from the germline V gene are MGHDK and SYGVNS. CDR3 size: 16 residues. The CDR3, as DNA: TGTGCCAGCAGTGAGGGCGGGGGACCCTCTGGAAACACCATATATTTT. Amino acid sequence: CASSEGGGPSGNTIYF.

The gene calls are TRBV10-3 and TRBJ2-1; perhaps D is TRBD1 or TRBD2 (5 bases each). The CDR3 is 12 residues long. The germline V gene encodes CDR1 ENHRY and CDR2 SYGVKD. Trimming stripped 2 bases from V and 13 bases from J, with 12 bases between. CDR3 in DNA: TGTGCCATCAGTGAGGCTCCGGGGACCCAGTTCTTC. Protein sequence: CAISEAPGTQFF.

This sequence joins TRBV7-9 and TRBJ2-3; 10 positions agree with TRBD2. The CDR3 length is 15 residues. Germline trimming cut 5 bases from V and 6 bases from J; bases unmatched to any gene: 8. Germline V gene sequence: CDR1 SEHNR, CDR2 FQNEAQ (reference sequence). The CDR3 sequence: CASSPGLAAWDTQYF. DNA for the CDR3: TGTGCCAGCAGCCCCGGACTAGCGGCTTGGGATACGCAGTATTTT.

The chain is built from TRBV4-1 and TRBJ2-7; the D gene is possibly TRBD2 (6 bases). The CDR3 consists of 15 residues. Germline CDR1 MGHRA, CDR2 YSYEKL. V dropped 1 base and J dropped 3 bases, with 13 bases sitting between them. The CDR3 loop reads CASSQVSGEVYEQYF. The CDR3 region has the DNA TGCGCCAGCAGCCAAGTTTCGGGGGAGGTCTACGAGCAGTACTTC.

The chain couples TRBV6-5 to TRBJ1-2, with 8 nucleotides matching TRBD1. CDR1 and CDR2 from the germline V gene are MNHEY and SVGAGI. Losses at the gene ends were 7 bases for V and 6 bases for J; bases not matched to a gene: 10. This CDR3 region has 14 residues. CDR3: CASTTTGAADGYTF. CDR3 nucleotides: TGTGCCAGCACCACGACAGGGGCGGCTGATGGCTACACCTTC.

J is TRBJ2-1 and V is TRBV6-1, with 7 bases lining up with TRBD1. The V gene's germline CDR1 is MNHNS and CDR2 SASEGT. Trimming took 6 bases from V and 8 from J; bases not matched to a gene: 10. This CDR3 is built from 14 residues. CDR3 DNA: TGTGCCAGCAGCGTGGGGGACAGCGACGATGAGCAGTTCTTC. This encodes CASSVGDSDDEQFF.

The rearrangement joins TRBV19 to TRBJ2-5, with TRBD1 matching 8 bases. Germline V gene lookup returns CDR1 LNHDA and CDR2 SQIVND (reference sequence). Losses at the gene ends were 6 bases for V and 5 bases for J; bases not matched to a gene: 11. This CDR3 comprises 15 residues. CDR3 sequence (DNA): TGTGCCAGTAGAGCCGCCGGACAGGGATCGGAGACCCAGTACTTC. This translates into CASRAAGQGSETQYF.

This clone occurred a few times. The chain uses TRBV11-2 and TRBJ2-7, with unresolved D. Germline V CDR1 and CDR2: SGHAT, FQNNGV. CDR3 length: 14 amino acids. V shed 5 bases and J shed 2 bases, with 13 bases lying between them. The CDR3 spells CASSPISAPYEQYF. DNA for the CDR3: TGTGCCAGCAGCCCAATCTCGGCCCCCTACGAGCAGTACTTC.

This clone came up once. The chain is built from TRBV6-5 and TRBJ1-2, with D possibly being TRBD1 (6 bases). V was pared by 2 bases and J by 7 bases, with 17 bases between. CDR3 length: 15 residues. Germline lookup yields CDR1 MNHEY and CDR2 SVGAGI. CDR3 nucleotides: TGTGCCAGCAGTTACCAGGGGAAGGGCCTAGGTGGCTACACCTTC. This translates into CASSYQGKGLGGYTF.

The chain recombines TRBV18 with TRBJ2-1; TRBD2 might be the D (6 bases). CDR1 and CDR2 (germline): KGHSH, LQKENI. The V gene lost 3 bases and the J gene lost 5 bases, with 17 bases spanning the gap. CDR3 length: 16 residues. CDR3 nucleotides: TGTGCCAGCTCACCGTGGGGGGTGCCGACCCACAATGAGCAGTTCTTC. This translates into CASSPWGVPTHNEQFF.

The CDR3 loop reads CASSYSRYEQYF. The CDR3 region has the DNA TGTGCCAGCAGTTACTCGAGGTACGAGCAGTACTTC. This chain joins TRBV6-6 and TRBJ2-7; D unresolved. This CDR3 has 12 amino acids. Deletions cut 0 bases from V and 4 bases from J, with 4 bases between. Germline values: CDR1 MNHNY, CDR2 SVGAGI (reference sequence).

Written as DNA, the CDR3 is TGTGCCAGCAGTTCGAGGGACAGGCTCACAGATACGCAGTATTTT. It codes for CASSSRDRLTDTQYF. The chain combines TRBV27 with TRBJ2-3; 8 nucleotides align to TRBD1. Germline V lookup: CDR1 MNHEY, CDR2 SMNVEV (reference sequence). V lost 4 bases to trimming and J lost 2 bases; unmatched junction nucleotides: 5. This CDR3 is 15 amino acids long.

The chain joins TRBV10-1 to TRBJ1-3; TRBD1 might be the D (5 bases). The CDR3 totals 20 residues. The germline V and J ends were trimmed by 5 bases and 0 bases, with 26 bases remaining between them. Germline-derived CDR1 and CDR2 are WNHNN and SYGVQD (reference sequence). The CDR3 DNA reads TGCGCCAGCAGTAAGGGTGCTCCAGGGTTCTCTTGGTTCTCTGGAAACACCATATATTTT. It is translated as CASSKGAPGFSWFSGNTIYF.

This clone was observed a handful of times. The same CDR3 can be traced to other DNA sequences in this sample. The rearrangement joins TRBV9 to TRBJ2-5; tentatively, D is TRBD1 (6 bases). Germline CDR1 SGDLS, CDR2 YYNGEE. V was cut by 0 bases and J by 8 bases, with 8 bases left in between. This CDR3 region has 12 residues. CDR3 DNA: TGTGCCAGCAGCGTAGAGGGGGAAACCCAGTACTTC. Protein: CASSVEGETQYF.

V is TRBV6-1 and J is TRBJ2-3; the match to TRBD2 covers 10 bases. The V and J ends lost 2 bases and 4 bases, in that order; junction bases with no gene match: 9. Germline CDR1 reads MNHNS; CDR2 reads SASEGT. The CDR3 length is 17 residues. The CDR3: CASSEISTSGTADTQYF. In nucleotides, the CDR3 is TGTGCCAGCAGTGAAATATCAACTAGCGGGACAGCAGATACGCAGTATTTT.

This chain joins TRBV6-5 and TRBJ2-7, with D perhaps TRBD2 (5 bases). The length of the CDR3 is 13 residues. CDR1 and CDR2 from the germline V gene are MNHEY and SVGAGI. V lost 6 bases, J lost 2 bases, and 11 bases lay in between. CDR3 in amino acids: CASRYGLTYEQYF. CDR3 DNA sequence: TGTGCCAGCAGATATGGACTCACCTACGAGCAGTACTTC.

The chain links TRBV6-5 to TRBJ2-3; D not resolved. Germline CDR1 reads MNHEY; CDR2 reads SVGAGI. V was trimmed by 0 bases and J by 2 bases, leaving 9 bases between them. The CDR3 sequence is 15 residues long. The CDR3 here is CASSYSILYTDTQYF. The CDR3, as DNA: TGTGCCAGCAGTTACTCGATACTTTACACAGATACGCAGTATTTT.

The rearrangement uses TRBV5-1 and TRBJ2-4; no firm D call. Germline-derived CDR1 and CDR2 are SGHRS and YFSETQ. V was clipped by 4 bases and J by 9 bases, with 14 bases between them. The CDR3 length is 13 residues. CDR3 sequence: CASSAASSGIQYF. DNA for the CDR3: TGCGCCAGCAGCGCCGCCTCTAGTGGCATTCAGTACTTC.

CDR3 in amino acids: CASSITGEVTEAFF. The CDR3 region has the DNA TGTGCCAGTAGTATTACAGGAGAAGTCACTGAAGCTTTCTTT. The chain is built from TRBV19 and TRBJ1-1; possibly TRBD1 for D (5 bases). Trimming removed 3 bases at V and 4 bases at J, with 12 bases between. The CDR3 is made up of 14 amino acids. Germline values: CDR1 LNHDA, CDR2 SQIVND (reference sequence). Together with reference TRBV19 and TRBJ1-1, the CDR3 gives the full variable domain: DGGITQSPKYLFRKEGQNVTLSCEQNLNHDAMYWYRQDPGQGLRLIYYSQIVNDFQKGDIAEGYSVSREKKESFPLTVTSAQKNPTAFYLCASSITGEVTEAFFGQGTRLTVV.

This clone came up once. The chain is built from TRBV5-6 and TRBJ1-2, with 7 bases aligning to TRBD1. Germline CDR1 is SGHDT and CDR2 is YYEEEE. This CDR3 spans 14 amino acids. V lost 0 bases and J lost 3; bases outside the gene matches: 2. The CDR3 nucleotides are TGTGCCAGCAGCTTGGAACAGGGGTACTATGGCTACACCTTC. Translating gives CASSLEQGYYGYTF.

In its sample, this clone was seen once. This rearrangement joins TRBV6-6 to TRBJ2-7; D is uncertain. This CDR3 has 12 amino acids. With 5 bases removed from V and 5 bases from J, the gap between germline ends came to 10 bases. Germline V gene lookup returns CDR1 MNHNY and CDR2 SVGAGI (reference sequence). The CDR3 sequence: CASSASADEQYF. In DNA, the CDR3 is TGTGCCAGCAGTGCATCGGCCGACGAGCAGTACTTC.

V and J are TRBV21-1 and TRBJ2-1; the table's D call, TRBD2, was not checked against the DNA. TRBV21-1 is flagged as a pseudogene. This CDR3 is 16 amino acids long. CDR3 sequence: CASSKATGLTYNEQFF. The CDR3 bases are TGTGCCAGCAGCAAAGCTACGGGACTAACCTACAATGAGCAGTTCTTC.

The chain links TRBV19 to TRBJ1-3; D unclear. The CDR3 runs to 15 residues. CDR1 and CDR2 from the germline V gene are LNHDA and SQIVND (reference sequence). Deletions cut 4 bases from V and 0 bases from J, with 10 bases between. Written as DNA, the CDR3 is TGTGCCAGTAGTAGCCGTCGGAGCTCTGGAAACACCATATATTTT. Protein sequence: CASSSRRSSGNTIYF.

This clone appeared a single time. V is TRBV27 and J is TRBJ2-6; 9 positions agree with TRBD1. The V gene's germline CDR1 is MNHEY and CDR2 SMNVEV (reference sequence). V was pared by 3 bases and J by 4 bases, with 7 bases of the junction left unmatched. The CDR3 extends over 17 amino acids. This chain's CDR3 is CASSFIQGAPGANVLTF. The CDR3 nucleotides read TGTGCCAGCAGTTTCATACAGGGGGCGCCCGGGGCCAACGTCCTGACTTTC.

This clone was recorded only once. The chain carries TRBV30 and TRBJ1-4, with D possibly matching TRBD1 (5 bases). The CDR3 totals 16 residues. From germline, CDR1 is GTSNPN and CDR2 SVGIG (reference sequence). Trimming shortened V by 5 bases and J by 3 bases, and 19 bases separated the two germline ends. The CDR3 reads CAWGRTSRLANEKLFF. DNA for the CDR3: TGTGCCTGGGGGAGGACATCCCGGCTCGCTAATGAAAAACTGTTTTTT.

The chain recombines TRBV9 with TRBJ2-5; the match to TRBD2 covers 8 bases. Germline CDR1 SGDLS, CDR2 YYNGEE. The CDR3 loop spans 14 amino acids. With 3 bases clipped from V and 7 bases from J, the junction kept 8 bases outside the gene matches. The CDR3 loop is CASSAGLAEGTQYF. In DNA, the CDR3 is TGTGCCAGCAGCGCCGGACTAGCTGAAGGGACCCAGTACTTC.

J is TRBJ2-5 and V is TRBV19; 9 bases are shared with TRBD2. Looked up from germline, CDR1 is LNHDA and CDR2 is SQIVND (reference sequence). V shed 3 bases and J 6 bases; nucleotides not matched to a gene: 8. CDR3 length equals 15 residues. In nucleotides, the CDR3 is TGTGCCAGTAGTATGGGGCGGGGGGGCTCGAAGACCCAGTACTTC. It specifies CASSMGRGGSKTQYF.

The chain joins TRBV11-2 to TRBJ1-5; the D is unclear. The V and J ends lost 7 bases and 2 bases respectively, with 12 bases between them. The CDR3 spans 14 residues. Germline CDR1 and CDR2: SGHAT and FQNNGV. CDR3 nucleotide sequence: TGTGCCAGCACCCCTGGGGTGGGCAATCAGCCCCAGCATTTT. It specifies CASTPGVGNQPQHF. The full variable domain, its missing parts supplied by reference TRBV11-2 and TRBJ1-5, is EAGVAQSPRYKIIEKRQSVAFWCNPISGHATLYWYQQILGQGPKLLIQFQNNGVVDDSQLPKDRFSAERLKGVDSTLKIQPAKLEDSAVYLCASTPGVGNQPQHFGDGTRLSIL.